Below, one TCR beta chain is given with its context. The antigen remains unidentified. A multiplex PCR was run with 60 Vbeta primers and 13 Jbeta primers. Generated by immunoSEQ multiplex PCR, the TCRdb table keeps only in-frame clones and is missing some. The sample lists 170,000 or so clones, about three quarters occurring once. These data originate in a study of cytomegalovirus exposure and HLA in healthy donors. Study observations and caveats: An observed cluster of highly shared sequence variants was recorded as a likely sequencing artifact. In an earlier analysis, about 87% or about 30%: the productive usage of most TCR beta V segments.

Sequencing was done on a sample of PBMCs. The origin of this receptor is a woman aged 45-65 years in good health and CMV-seropositive.

The CDR3 loop is CASSFTERGGAFF. In DNA form, the CDR3 reads TGTGCCAGCAGCTTTACAGAACGAGGAGGAGCTTTCTTT. V gene TRBV5-6 combines with J gene TRBJ1-1; the D is unclear. The CDR3 is 13 residues long. Looked up from germline, CDR1 is SGHDT and CDR2 is YYEEEE. V was trimmed by 2 bases and J by 10 bases, leaving 15 bases between them.